This T cell receptor (beta chain) originates from a study of blood T cell repertoires in COVID-19. Assay: immunoSEQ multiplex PCR; the TCRdb copy retains only in-frame clones and omits some. The repertoire holds about 270,000 clones, with approximately 90% as singletons. Germline values: CDR1 SGHVS, CDR2 FNYEAQ. The V end was cut by 2 bases, the J end by 2 bases, with 6 bases between. The CDR3 is made up of 13 amino acids. The rearrangement joins TRBV7-6 to TRBJ2-5, with a possible D match to TRBD2 (5 bases). Material for sequencing was PBMCs or T cells enriched from blood (not recorded which). The receptor was derived from a man aged 35-49 years who had been exposed to COVID-19. The CDR3 DNA reads as TGTGCCAGCAGCTTAAGCGGACAAGAGACCCAGTACTTC. Translation gives CASSLSGQETQYF.